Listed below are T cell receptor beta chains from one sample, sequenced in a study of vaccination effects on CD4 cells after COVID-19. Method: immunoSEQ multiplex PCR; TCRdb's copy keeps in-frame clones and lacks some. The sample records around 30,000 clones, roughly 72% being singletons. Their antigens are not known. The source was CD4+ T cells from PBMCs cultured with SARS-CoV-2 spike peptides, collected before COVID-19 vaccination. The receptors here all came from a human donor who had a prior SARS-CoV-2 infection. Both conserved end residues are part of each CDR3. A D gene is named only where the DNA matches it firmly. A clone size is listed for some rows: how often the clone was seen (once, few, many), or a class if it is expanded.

CDR3aa: CASSSTGGEDIQYF; CDR3nt: TGCGCCAGCAGCTCGACAGGGGGCGAAGACATTCAGTACTTC; abundance: NA; j_gene: TRBJ2-4; len: 14; d_gene: TRBD1; v_gene: TRBV5-1
CDR3aa: CASSVSGREETQYF; CDR3nt: TGTGCCAGCAGTGTAAGCGGGAGGGAAGAGACCCAGTACTTC; abundance: NA; j_gene: TRBJ2-5; len: 14; d_gene: TRBD2; v_gene: TRBV5-4
CDR3aa: CASSLQGLSNQPQHF; CDR3nt: TGTGCCAGCAGCCTTCAGGGGCTTAGCAATCAGCCCCAGCATTTT; abundance: once; j_gene: TRBJ1-5; len: 15; d_gene: NA; v_gene: TRBV6-2/TRBV6-3
CDR3aa: CASSQLQWGLGNTIYF; CDR3nt: TGCGCCAGCAGCCAACTCCAGTGGGGGCTAGGAAACACCATATATTTT; abundance: few; j_gene: TRBJ1-3; len: 16; d_gene: NA; v_gene: TRBV4-1
CDR3aa: CASSFQQGSEAFF; CDR3nt: TGTGCCAGCAGCTTTCAACAGGGTAGTGAAGCTTTCTTT; abundance: few; j_gene: TRBJ1-1; len: 13; d_gene: NA; v_gene: TRBV7-9
CDR3aa: CASSFRQGANEKLFF; CDR3nt: TGTGCCAGCAGCTTCAGACAGGGGGCTAATGAAAAACTGTTTTTT; abundance: NA; j_gene: TRBJ1-4; len: 15; d_gene: TRBD1; v_gene: TRBV5-5
CDR3aa: CASSVGQGWLAGDGETQYF; CDR3nt: TGCGCCAGCAGCGTGGGACAGGGGTGGTTAGCGGGAGACGGAGAGACCCAGTACTTC; abundance: NA; j_gene: TRBJ2-5; len: 19; d_gene: NA; v_gene: TRBV5-1
CDR3aa: CASSFLLVGGSSYEQYF; CDR3nt: TGTGCCAGCAGCTTCCTCCTGGTCGGCGGGAGCAGCTACGAGCAGTACTTC; abundance: once; j_gene: TRBJ2-7; len: 17; d_gene: TRBD2; v_gene: TRBV7-2
CDR3aa: CASSQQARVTQPQHF; CDR3nt: TGCGCCAGCAGCCAACAGGCCCGGGTCACTCAGCCCCAGCATTTT; abundance: few; j_gene: TRBJ1-5; len: 15; d_gene: NA; v_gene: TRBV4-1
CDR3aa: CASSLGRGQTGNTIYF; CDR3nt: TGTGCCAGCAGCTTAGGCAGGGGGCAAACTGGAAACACCATATATTTT; abundance: few; j_gene: TRBJ1-3; len: 16; d_gene: TRBD1; v_gene: TRBV7-8